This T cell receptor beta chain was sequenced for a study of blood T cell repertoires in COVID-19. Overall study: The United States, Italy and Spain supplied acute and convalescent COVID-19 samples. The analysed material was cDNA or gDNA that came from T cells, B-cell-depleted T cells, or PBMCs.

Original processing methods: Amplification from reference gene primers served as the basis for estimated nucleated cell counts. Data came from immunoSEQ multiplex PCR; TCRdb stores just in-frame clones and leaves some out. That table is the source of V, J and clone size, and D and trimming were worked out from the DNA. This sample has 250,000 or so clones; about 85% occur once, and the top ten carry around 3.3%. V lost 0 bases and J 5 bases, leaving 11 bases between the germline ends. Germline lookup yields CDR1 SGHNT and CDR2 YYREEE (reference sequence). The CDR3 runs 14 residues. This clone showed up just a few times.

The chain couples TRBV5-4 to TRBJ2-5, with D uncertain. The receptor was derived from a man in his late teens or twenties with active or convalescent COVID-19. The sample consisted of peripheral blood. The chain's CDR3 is CASSLEGSLETQYF. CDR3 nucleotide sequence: TGTGCCAGCAGCTTGGAAGGTAGCTTGGAGACCCAGTACTTC.